This TCR beta chain was sequenced during a study of blood T cell repertoires in COVID-19. Study overall: Both acute and convalescent COVID-19 samples were obtained from the United States, Italy and Spain. From T cells, B-cell-depleted T cells, or PBMCs came the material, which was cDNA or gDNA.

Per the original data handling: Cell counts per sample came from amplifying reference gene primers. The table came from immunoSEQ multiplex PCR; TCRdb's copy has only in-frame clones and leaves some out. The D gene and trimming were derived from the DNA, and the V and J assignments and clone size from that table. The repertoire has about 180,000 clones, 88% of them found once; the top ten carry roughly 9%. Clinical history reported by participants formed the basis on which cohorts were assigned. This CDR3 has 14 residues. Trimming took 2 bases from V and 1 from J, leaving 5 bases between them. Germline V gene sequence: CDR1 MNHEY, CDR2 SMNVEV (reference sequence).

What was sequenced was PBMCs or T cells enriched from blood (not recorded which). This TCR was sampled from a woman between 18 and 30 years old who had recovered from COVID-19. V is TRBV27 and J is TRBJ2-2, with D possibly being TRBD1 (5 bases). CDR3 DNA sequence: TGTGCCAGCAGTTTAACAGGGAACACCGGGGAGCTGTTTTTT. Translation gives CASSLTGNTGELFF.